This passage covers 5 T cell receptor beta chains from one sample sequenced in a study of shared clonotypes between healthy human individuals. Data came from immunoSEQ multiplex PCR; TCRdb stores just in-frame clones and leaves some out. The sample consists of around 2.1 million clones, around 95% of them appearing once. The sequencing input was naive CD4+ T cells sorted from blood. Regarding subset: CD45RA+ positively selected. The receptors derive from a man younger than 35 in good health.

V gene TRBV14 combines with J gene TRBJ1-2; no firm D call. This CDR3 is 14 amino acids long. V was shortened by 0 bases and J by 5 bases, with 10 bases between the two germline ends. The V gene's germline CDR1 is SGHDN and CDR2 FVKESK. The CDR3 DNA sequence: TGTGCCAGCAGCCAAGACTCCCCTCATTATGGCTACACCTTC. It is translated as CASSQDSPHYGYTF. The complete variable domain, with remaining parts taken from reference TRBV14 and TRBJ1-2, reads EAGVTQFPSHSVIEKGQTVTLRCDPISGHDNLYWYRRVMGKEIKFLLHFVKESKQDESGMPNNRFLAERTGGTYSTLKVQPAELEDSGVYFCASSQDSPHYGYTFGSGTRLTVV.

CDR3 in DNA: TGTGCCAGCAGTGAAGGGGTTTCAGGGACACTGGACGAGCAGTACTTC. Its protein product is CASSEGVSGTLDEQYF. V usage is TRBV25-1 and J usage is TRBJ2-7; tentative D call: TRBD1 (6 bases). The CDR3 loop spans 16 amino acids. Trimming removed 2 bases from V and 5 bases from J, with 19 bases in between. Per the germline V gene, CDR1 is MGHDK and CDR2 is SYGVNS.

CDR3 residues: CASSSQGTSNQPQHF. The CDR3 coding sequence is TGTGCCAGCAGCTCACAGGGTACGAGCAATCAGCCCCAGCATTTT. This rearrangement joins TRBV7-2 to TRBJ1-5, with D maybe TRBD1 (6 bases). Per the germline V gene, CDR1 is SGHTA and CDR2 is FQGNSA. The CDR3 runs 15 residues. V lost 4 bases and J lost 1, with 11 bases in between.

This clone was detected a few times. In nucleotides, the CDR3 is TGTGCCAGCAGCCAAAGGGGGCGCGCCGCTGAAGCTTTCTTT. Translated, it gives CASSQRGRAAEAFF. The chain employs TRBV14 and TRBJ1-1, with TRBD1 matching over 7 bases. This CDR3 is built from 14 residues. CDR1 is SGHDN, CDR2 FVKESK, per germline. Trimming took 2 bases from V and 6 from J; bases not matched to a gene: 6. Full variable domain (missing parts from reference TRBV14 and TRBJ1-1): EAGVTQFPSHSVIEKGQTVTLRCDPISGHDNLYWYRRVMGKEIKFLLHFVKESKQDESGMPNNRFLAERTGGTYSTLKVQPAELEDSGVYFCASSQRGRAAEAFFGQGTRLTVV.

The rearrangement uses TRBV11-3 and TRBJ2-1; possibly TRBD2 for D (5 bases). Trimming pared 8 bases from V and 2 bases from J, leaving 10 bases between. The CDR3 length is 13 residues. CDR1 SGHNT and CDR2 YENEEA come from the germline V gene. The CDR3 loop is CASGLAAYNEQFF. The CDR3 nucleotides are TGTGCCAGCGGGCTAGCCGCCTACAATGAGCAGTTCTTC.